This TCR beta chain was captured by sequencing in a study of blood T cells in healthy people across ages. General observations from the study: Per-million-T-cell TCR beta diversity fell roughly linearly with age.

The germline V gene encodes CDR1 SGHTA and CDR2 FQGNSA. V shed 1 base, J shed 10 bases, and the junction held 10 bases outside the gene matches. This CDR3 comprises 16 residues. Each sample provided at least 6 micrograms of extracted total RNA. Together with a sample-barcoded 5' primer, a J-beta primer mix was included in a second PCR lasting roughly 6 to 12 cycles. TCRdb used MiXCR to reprocess the 5' RACE reads, holding one entry per CDR3 protein. The sample has about 970,000 distinct CDR3 sequences, about 53% seen once. Details on this clonotype: The antigen remains undetermined.

Sequenced sample: blood. This chain joins TRBV7-2 and TRBJ2-7; 13 bases are a match to TRBD2. The sequence derives from an older woman in good health. CDR3 DNA: TGTGCCAGCAGCTTAGTCATACTAGCGGGAGGGCATACCCAGTACTTC. Protein: CASSLVILAGGHTQYF.